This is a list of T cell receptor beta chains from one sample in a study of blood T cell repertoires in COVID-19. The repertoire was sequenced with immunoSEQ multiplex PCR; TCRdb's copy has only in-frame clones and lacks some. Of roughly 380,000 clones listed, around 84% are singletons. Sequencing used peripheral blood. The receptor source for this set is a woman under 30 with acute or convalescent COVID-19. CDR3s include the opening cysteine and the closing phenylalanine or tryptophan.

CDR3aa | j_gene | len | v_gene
CASSLDYVGGLADTQYF | TRBJ2-3 | 17 | TRBV7-2
CATCLTGSTEAFF | TRBJ1-1 | 13 | TRBV12-3/TRBV12-4
CSARGGYEQYF | TRBJ2-7 | 11 | TRBV20-1
CASSFGTTYEQYF | TRBJ2-7 | 13 | TRBV5-6
CASSLDGRNTEAFF | TRBJ1-1 | 14 | TRBV5-1
CASSNPGQGFFDYGYTF | TRBJ1-2 | 17 | TRBV2
CASSSHDRDNEQFF | TRBJ2-1 | 14 | TRBV21-1
CASSEDRGQVFSYNEQFF | TRBJ2-1 | 18 | TRBV2
CASSQAGTGRRAGELFF | TRBJ2-2 | 17 | TRBV4-1
CASHLSTGYDQPQHF | TRBJ1-5 | 15 | TRBV6-5
CASSIGQGRTDTQYF | TRBJ2-3 | 15 | TRBV5-1
CATSDSLPGNNEQFF | TRBJ2-1 | 15 | TRBV24-1
CASSLGRLTTNEKLFF | TRBJ1-4 | 16 | TRBV7-8
CASSGQDNSPLHF | TRBJ1-6 | 13 | TRBV2
CASTAPENSEQYF | TRBJ2-7 | 13 | TRBV25-1
CASSLPRLAGAPYEQYF | TRBJ2-7 | 17 | TRBV5-4
CASSQAPGQTTDTQYF | TRBJ2-3 | 16 | TRBV5-4
CASSLARSDEAFF | TRBJ1-1 | 13 | TRBV7-2
CASAGVGDTQYF | TRBJ2-3 | 12 | TRBV6-5
CASSLLQVNSPLHF | TRBJ1-6 | 14 | TRBV5-1
CASSQDPGERDQPQHF | TRBJ1-5 | 16 | TRBV4-2
CASSSGDRDTGELFF | TRBJ2-2 | 15 | TRBV5-1
CASSSSTGTGSYGYTF | TRBJ1-2 | 16 | TRBV5-1
CASSLEARAVNQPQHF | TRBJ1-5 | 16 | TRBV7-8
CASSVSGQVYGYTF | TRBJ1-2 | 14 | TRBV2
CASSREHRELFF | TRBJ2-2 | 12 | TRBV12-3/TRBV12-4
CASSPLGGSGNTIYF | TRBJ1-3 | 15 | TRBV3-1/TRBV3-2
CASSSEVRGLADTQYF | TRBJ2-3 | 16 | TRBV10-1
CASSRSGGDTEAFF | TRBJ1-1 | 14 | TRBV4-1
CSVKEPYEQYF | TRBJ2-7 | 11 | TRBV20-1
CASSLWGRGTDTQYF | TRBJ2-3 | 15 | TRBV7-2
CASSAGTGTGYGYTF | TRBJ1-2 | 15 | TRBV11-2
CASSLAVGGTDTQYF | TRBJ2-3 | 15 | TRBV7-7
CASSESQGLNSNQPQHF | TRBJ1-5 | 17 | TRBV10-1
CATSDFRDNSPLHF | TRBJ1-6 | 14 | TRBV24-1
CASSSHGGQAGATNYGYTF | TRBJ1-2 | 19 | TRBV5-1
CASSSEGTGGAYEQYF | TRBJ2-7 | 16 | TRBV5-4
CASSQDWVGGIQYF | TRBJ2-4 | 14 | TRBV4-2